A single sample gave rise to the 4 T cell receptor beta chains below, sequenced in a study of T cells expressing NK-cell markers. TCRdb re-called the 5' RACE reads; every CDR3 protein appears as one record, without DNA. This sample contains roughly 450,000 distinct CDR3 sequences. The specimen sequenced was blood T cells: a sorted CD56 or NKG2C T cell subset, CD4+ or CD8+ T cells, or bulk PBMC T cells (not recorded which). All receptors come from a woman in her 50s in good health.

This chain joins TRBV7-3 and TRBJ2-1; with no DNA, the TCRdb D assignment of TRBD2 cannot be verified. The CDR3 has 17 amino acids. Germline loops: CDR1 SGHTA, CDR2 FQGTGA. CDR3 sequence reads: CASSPPFGTSGSFEQFF.

V is TRBV12-3 or TRBV12-4 and J is TRBJ1-1; the TRBD1 assignment by TCRdb is unverifiable without DNA. This CDR3 is 12 amino acids long. CDR3 region: CANKGANTEAFF.

The J gene is TRBJ2-1, the V gene TRBV7-3; lacking DNA, the TRBD1 call made by TCRdb goes unchecked. The germline CDR1 and CDR2 sequences are SGHTA and FQGTGA. The CDR3 is 15 amino acids. The CDR3 reads CASSLTPGGYNEQFF.

This chain uses TRBV14 with TRBJ1-2; the TCRdb call, TRBD1, lacks DNA for checking. Germline V gene lookup returns CDR1 SGHDN and CDR2 FVKESK. This CDR3 contains 15 residues. CDR3 protein: CASSQERTGTGRYTF.